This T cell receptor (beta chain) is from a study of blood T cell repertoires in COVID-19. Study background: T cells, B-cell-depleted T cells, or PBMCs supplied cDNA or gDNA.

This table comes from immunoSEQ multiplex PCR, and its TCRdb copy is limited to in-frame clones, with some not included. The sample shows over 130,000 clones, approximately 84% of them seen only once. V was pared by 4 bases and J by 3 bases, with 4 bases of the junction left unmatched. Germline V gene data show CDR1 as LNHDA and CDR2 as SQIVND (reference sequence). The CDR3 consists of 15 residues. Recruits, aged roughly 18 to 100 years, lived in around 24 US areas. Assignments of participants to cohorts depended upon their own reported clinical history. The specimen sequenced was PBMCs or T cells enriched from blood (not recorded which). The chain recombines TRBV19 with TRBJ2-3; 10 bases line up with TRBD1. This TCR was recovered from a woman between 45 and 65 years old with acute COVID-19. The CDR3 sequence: CASSKGQGETDTQYF. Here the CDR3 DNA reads TGTGCCAGTAGTAAAGGACAGGGGGAAACAGATACGCAGTATTTT.